This TCR beta chain was sequenced in a study of blood T cells in healthy people across ages. Alongside a J-beta primer mix, a sample-barcoded 5' primer served in a second PCR lasting roughly 7 to 11 cycles. MiXCR, run by TCRdb on the 5' RACE reads, gives a single entry per CDR3 protein. The sample comprises hundreds of thousands of distinct CDR3 sequences, 40% to 50% of which are singletons, and under 20% rests with the top ten. CDR1 is SEHNR and CDR2 is FQNEAQ in the germline V gene (reference sequence). V lost 4 bases to trimming and J lost 8 bases; unmatched junction nucleotides: 10. This CDR3 has 14 amino acids.

Sequencing was performed on blood. The sequence was obtained from a man aged 55-75 years in good health. The chain carries TRBV7-9 and TRBJ1-1; 7 bases are shared with TRBD1. This CDR3 reads CASSSGQFLKEAFF. The CDR3 coding sequence is TGTGCCAGCAGCTCGGGACAGTTTCTAAAAGAAGCTTTCTTT.